This TCR beta chain is from a study of blood T cell repertoires in COVID-19. Turning to the study itself: Samples taken during acute and convalescent COVID-19 were collected in the United States, Italy and Spain. T cells, B-cell-depleted T cells, or PBMCs supplied cDNA or gDNA.

Per the study methods: Quantification of nucleated cells was approximated via reference gene primer amplification. Profiled with immunoSEQ multiplex PCR; TCRdb holds only in-frame clones, not every one. V and J calls and clone size come straight from that table; D and trimming were deduced from the DNA. The profile shows 52,000 or so clones, more than 75% of them singletons. CDR1 SGHNT and CDR2 YENEEA come from the germline V gene. V lost 4 bases and J 7 bases, leaving 11 bases between the germline ends. This CDR3 is 14 amino acids long. This clone came up many times. The sequence was collected from a man aged 45-65 years with active or convalescent COVID-19. Sequenced material: peripheral blood. The chain has TRBV11-3 and TRBJ1-6; D is possibly TRBD1 (6 bases). The CDR3 sequence: CASSSGTTNSPLHF. In DNA form, the CDR3 reads TGTGCCAGCAGCTCCGGGACAACCAATTCACCCCTCCACTTT.